Here is one TCR beta chain with its context. What it recognizes is unknown. There are 15 residues in the CDR3. From germline, CDR1 is SGDLS and CDR2 YYNGEE. The V and J ends lost 4 bases and 2 bases, in that order; junction bases with no gene match: 8. The data stem from a study of cytomegalovirus exposure and HLA in healthy donors. At the level of the study: Earlier, 200 million or so T cells were analyzed, and approximately 110 million unique TCR beta sequences were found among them.

Findings and limits, study-wide: In a later analysis, V- and J-gene trimming of beta chains associated with a DCLRE1C missense variant, replicated independently. Cytomegalovirus-associated status was assigned to fewer than 200 TCR beta chains. In vitro assays verified that three CMV-associated chains recognized CMV antigens specifically.

Primers: 60 Vbeta forward and 13 Jbeta reverse. The protocol was immunoSEQ multiplex PCR, while the TCRdb copy is restricted to in-frame clones and leaves out a portion. The table includes 150,000 to 200,000 clones, approximately 71% detected once. Sequenced material: PBMCs. V and J are TRBV9 and TRBJ2-5; 7 nucleotides line up with TRBD2. The sequence was collected from a man aged 25-45 years in good health and CMV-seropositive. The CDR3 DNA is TGTGCCAGCAGCTCTCTTGGCGGGAGTCAAGAGACCCAGTACTTC. It yields the protein CASSSLGGSQETQYF.